The source of this T cell receptor (beta chain) is a study of T cell responses to AZD1222 COVID-19 vaccine. Study information: The study pooled second doses at about 4 or about 12 weeks.

Only in-frame clones appear in the TCRdb table, and some are missing; sequencing was by immunoSEQ multiplex PCR. This sample has fewer than 150,000 clones, with approximately 84% found just once. Whole-study findings and limits: The study found vaccine-associated CD4 TCRs spanning spike, dominant at 160-218 and 743-854. Unmutated regions of variants are reportedly targeted by nearly half of spike-specific TCRs.

Remarks on this clone: What it binds is not known.

This TCR derives from an adult in good health. The sample was peripheral blood, taken on day 0 of AZD1222 vaccination.

This CDR3 is CASTKGTAGEGLSYEQYF. In nucleotides, the CDR3 is TGTGCCAGTACCAAGGGGACAGCCGGTGAGGGACTCTCCTACGAGCAGTACTTC. The J gene is TRBJ2-7, the V gene TRBV19; D may be TRBD1 (7 bases). Germline V gene lookup returns CDR1 LNHDA and CDR2 SQIVND (reference sequence). This CDR3 spans 18 amino acids. Trimming shortened V by 7 bases and J by 0 bases, and 25 bases separated the two germline ends.